This T cell receptor (beta chain) stems from a study of regulatory T cells in long-lasting Graves disease. Study observations and caveats: The study found persistent patients shared more public clonotypes (2,741) than new patients (nearly 1,000).

Stated time point: newly diagnosed GD, antithyroid drugs for less than 3 months. PBMCs provided the RNA from which the TCR library was made. Staff drew about 8.9 milliliters of peripheral blood into EDTA tubes. CDR3 regions were amplified by Arm-PCR using iRepertoire HTBI primers to build TCR beta libraries. TCRdb ran MiXCR on the multiplex PCR reads and lists one entry per CDR3 protein. The table lists about 460,000 distinct CDR3 sequences, around 13% of them singletons. This clonotype was seen at least ten times. The target antigen is unknown. Germline lookup yields CDR1 MNHEY and CDR2 SVGAGI. Trimming shortened V by 2 bases and J by 3 bases, and 14 bases separated the two germline ends. The CDR3 runs to 16 residues. Separately, the same data were catalogued under a study of T cells in Graves' hyperthyroidism and ophthalmopathy. As that study records: Blood also held most thyroid clonotypes expanded beyond 0.001.

Specimen: peripheral blood mononuclear cells (PBMCs), collected at new diagnosis, from a patient treated with antithyroid drugs. This chain uses TRBV6-5 with TRBJ1-5; D gene unclear. This TCR derives from a woman in her fifties or sixties with Graves disease. The chain's CDR3 is CASSYAAIAANQPQHF. Written as DNA, the CDR3 is TGTGCCAGCAGTTACGCAGCCATAGCTGCCAATCAGCCCCAGCATTTT.